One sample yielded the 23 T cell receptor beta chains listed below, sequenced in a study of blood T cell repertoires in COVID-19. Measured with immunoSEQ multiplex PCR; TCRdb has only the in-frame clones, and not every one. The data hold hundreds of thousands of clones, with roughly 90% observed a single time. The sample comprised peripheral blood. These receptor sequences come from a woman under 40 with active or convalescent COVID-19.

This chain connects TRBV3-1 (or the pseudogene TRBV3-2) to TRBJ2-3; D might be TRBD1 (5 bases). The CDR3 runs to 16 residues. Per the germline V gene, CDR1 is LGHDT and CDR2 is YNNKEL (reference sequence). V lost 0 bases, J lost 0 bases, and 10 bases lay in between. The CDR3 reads CASSQEVGVSTDTQYF. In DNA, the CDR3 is TGTGCCAGCAGCCAAGAAGTAGGGGTTAGCACAGATACGCAGTATTTT.

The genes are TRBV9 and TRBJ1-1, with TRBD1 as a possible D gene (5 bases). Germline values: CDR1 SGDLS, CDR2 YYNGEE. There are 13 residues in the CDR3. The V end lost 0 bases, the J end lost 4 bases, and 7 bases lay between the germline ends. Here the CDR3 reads CASSVVGVTEAFF. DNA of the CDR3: TGTGCCAGCAGCGTAGTAGGGGTCACTGAAGCTTTCTTT.

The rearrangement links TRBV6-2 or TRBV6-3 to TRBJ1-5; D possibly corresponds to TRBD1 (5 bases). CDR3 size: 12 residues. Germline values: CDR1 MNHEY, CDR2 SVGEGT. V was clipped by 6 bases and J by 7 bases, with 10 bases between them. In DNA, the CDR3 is TGTGCCAGCAGCTCCGACAGCCAGCCCCAGCATTTT. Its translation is CASSSDSQPQHF.

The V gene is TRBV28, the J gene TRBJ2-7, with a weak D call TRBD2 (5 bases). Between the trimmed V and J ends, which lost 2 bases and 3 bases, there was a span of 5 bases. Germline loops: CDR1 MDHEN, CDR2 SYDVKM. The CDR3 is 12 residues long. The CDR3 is CASSLSGYEQYF. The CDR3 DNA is TGTGCCAGCAGTTTAAGCGGCTACGAGCAGTACTTC.

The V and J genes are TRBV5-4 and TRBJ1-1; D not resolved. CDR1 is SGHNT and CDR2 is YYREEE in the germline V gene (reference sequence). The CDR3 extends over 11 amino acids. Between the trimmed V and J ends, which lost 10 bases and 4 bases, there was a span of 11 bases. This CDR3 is CAFQRGTEAFF. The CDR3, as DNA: TGTGCCTTCCAGAGAGGCACTGAAGCTTTCTTT.

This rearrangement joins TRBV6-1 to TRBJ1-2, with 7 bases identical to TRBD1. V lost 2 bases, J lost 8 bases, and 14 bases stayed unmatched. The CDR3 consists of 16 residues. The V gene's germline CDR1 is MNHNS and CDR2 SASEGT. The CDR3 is CASSELQAAQGEGYTF. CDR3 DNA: TGTGCCAGCAGTGAACTGCAGGCCGCTCAGGGGGAGGGCTACACCTTC.

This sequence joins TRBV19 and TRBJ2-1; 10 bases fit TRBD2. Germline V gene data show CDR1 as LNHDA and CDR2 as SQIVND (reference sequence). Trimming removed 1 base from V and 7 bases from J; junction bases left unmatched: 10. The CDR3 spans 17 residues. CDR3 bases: TGTGCCAGTAGTATAGGGCTAGCGGGAGTATGGGGTAATGAGCAGTTCTTC. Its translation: CASSIGLAGVWGNEQFF.

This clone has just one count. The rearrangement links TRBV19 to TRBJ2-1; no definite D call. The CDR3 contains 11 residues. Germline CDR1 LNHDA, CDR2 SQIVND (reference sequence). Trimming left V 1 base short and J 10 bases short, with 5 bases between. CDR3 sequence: CASSIAREQFF. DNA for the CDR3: TGTGCCAGTAGTATAGCGAGGGAGCAGTTCTTC. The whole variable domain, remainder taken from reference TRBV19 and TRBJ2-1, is DGGITQSPKYLFRKEGQNVTLSCEQNLNHDAMYWYRQDPGQGLRLIYYSQIVNDFQKGDIAEGYSVSREKKESFPLTVTSAQKNPTAFYLCASSIAREQFFGPGTRLTVL.

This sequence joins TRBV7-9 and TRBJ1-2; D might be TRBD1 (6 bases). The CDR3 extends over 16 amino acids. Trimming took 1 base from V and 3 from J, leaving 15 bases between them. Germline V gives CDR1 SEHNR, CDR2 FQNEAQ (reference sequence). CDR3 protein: CASSLGRQAFDYGYTF. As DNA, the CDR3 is TGTGCCAGCAGCTTAGGGCGACAGGCATTCGACTATGGCTACACCTTC. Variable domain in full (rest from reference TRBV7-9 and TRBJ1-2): DTGVSQNPRHKITKRGQNVTFRCDPISEHNRLYWYRQTLGQGPEFLTYFQNEAQLEKSRLLSDRFSAERPKGSFSTLEIQRTEQGDSAMYLCASSLGRQAFDYGYTFGSGTRLTVV.

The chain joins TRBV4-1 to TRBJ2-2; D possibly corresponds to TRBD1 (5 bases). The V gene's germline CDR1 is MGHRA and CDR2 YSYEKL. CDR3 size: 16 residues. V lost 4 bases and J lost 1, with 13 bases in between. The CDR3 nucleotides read TGCGCCAGCAGCCCACTCCTTAGGGGGAACACCGGGGAGCTGTTTTTT. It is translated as CASSPLLRGNTGELFF.

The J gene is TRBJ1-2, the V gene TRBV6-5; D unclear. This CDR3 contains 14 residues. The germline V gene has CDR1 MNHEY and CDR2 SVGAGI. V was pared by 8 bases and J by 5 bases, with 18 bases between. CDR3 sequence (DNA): TGTGCCAGCCTTCTCATGGGGAGCGGTTATGGCTACACCTTC. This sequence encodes CASLLMGSGYGYTF.

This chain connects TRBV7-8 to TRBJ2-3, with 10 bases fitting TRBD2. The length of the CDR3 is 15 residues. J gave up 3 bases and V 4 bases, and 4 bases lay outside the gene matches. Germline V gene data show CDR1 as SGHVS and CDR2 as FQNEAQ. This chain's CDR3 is CASSSLAGVTDTQYF. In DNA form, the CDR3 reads TGTGCCAGCAGCTCGCTAGCGGGAGTAACAGATACGCAGTATTTT.

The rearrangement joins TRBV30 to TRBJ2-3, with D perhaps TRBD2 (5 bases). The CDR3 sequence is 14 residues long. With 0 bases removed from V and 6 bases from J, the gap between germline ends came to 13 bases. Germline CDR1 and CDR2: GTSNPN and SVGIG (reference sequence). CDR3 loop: CAWSVLDYMDTQYF. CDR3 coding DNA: TGTGCCTGGAGTGTACTCGACTACATGGATACGCAGTATTTT.

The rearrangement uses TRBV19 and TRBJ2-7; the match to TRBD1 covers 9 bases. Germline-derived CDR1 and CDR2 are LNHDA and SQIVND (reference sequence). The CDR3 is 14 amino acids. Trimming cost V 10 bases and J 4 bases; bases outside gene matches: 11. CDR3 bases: TGTGCCACCTCTTCCGGGACAGGGTGGTACGAGCAGTACTTC. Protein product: CATSSGTGWYEQYF.

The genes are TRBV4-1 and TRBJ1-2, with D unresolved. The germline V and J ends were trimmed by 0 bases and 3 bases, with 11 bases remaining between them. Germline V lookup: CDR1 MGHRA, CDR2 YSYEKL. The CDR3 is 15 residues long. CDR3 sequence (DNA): TGCGCCAGCAGCCAAGATCGGGGAGTGGACTATGGCTACACCTTC. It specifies CASSQDRGVDYGYTF.

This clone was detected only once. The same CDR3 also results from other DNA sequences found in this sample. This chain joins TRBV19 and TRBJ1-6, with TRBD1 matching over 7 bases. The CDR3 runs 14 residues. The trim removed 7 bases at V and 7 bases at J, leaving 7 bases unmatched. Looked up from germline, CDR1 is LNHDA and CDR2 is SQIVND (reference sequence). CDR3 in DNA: TGTGCCAGTAAAACCGGGACAGAAAATTCACCCCTCCACTTT. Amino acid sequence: CASKTGTENSPLHF.

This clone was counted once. The CDR3 DNA follows: TGCGCCAGCAGTGATCAGGGGTTTGGTAATTCACCCCTCCACTTT. Amino acids: CASSDQGFGNSPLHF. The chain uses TRBV10-1 and TRBJ1-6; D may be TRBD1 (6 bases). Germline V CDR1 and CDR2: WNHNN, SYGVQD (reference sequence). The V gene lost 3 bases and the J gene lost 6 bases, with 12 bases spanning the gap. The CDR3 is 15 residues long.

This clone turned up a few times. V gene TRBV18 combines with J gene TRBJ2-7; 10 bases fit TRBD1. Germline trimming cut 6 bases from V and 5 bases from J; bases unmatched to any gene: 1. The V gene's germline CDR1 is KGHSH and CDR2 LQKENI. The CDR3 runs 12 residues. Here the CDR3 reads CASSGTGDEQYF. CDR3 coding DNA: TGTGCCAGCTCTGGGACAGGGGACGAGCAGTACTTC.

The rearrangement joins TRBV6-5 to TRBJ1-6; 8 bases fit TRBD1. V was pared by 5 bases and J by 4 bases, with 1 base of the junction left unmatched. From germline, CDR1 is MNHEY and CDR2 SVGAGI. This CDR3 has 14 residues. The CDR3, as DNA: TGTGCCAGCAGTAGGGACAGGTATAATTCACCCCTCCACTTT. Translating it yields CASSRDRYNSPLHF.

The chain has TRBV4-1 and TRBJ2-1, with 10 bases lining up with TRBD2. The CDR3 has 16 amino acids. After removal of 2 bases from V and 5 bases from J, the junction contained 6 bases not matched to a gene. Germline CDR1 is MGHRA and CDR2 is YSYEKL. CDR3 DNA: TGCGCCAGCAGCCAATTAGCGGGGGGCATGGACAATGAGCAGTTCTTC. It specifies CASSQLAGGMDNEQFF.

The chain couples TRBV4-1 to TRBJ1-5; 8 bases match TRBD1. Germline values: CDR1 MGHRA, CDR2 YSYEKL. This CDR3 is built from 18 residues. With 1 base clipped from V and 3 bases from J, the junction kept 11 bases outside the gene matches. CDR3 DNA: TGCGCCAGCAGCCAAGTTTTTTCCGGCAGGGGGCCCAATCAGCCCCAGCATTTT. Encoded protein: CASSQVFSGRGPNQPQHF.

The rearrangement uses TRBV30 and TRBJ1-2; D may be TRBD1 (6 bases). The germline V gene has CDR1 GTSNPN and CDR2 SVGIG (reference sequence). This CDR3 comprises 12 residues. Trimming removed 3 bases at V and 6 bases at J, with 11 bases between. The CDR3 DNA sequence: TGTGCCTGGAGCCTAACAGGGAATGGCTACACCTTC. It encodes CAWSLTGNGYTF.

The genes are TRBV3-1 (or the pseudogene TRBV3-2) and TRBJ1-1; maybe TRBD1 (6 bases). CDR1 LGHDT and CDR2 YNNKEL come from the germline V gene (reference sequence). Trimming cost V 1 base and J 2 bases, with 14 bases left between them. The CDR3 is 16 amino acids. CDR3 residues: CASSQGGRRKNTEAFF. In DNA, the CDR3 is TGTGCCAGCAGCCAAGGGGGGCGACGGAAAAACACTGAAGCTTTCTTT.